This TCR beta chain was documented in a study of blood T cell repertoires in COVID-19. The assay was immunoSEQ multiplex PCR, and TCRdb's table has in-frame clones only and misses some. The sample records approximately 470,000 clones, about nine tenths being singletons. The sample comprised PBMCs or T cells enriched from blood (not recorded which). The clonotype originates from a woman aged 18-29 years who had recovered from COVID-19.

The CDR3 is CASSLAVGTVSTDTQYF. CDR3 nucleotide sequence: TGTGCCAGCAGCTTAGCGGTCGGGACAGTTAGCACAGATACGCAGTATTTT. The chain couples TRBV7-9 to TRBJ2-3; 7 bases agree with TRBD1. J lost 0 bases, V lost 0 bases, and 6 bases had no gene match. CDR1 and CDR2 (germline): SEHNR, FQNEAQ (reference sequence). The CDR3 is 17 amino acids.